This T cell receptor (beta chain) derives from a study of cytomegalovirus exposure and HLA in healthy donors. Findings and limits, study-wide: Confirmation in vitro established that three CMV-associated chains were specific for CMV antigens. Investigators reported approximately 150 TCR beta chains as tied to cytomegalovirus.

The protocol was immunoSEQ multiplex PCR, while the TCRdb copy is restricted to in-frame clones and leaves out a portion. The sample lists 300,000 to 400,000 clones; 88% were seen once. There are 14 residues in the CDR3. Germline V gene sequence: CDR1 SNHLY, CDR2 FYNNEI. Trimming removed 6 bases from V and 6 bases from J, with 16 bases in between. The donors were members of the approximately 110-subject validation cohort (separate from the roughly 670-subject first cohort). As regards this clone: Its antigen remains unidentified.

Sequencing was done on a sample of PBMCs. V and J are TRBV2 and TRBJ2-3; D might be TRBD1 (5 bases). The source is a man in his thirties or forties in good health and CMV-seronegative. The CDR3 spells CASRDDTGSDTQYF. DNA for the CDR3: TGTGCCAGCAGAGATGACACAGGATCCGATACGCAGTATTTT. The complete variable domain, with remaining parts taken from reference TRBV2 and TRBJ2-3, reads EPEVTQTPSHQVTQMGQEVILRCVPISNHLYFYWYRQILGQKVEFLVSFYNNEISEKSEIFDDQFSVERPDGSNFTLKIRSTKLEDSAMYFCASRDDTGSDTQYFGPGTRLTVL.